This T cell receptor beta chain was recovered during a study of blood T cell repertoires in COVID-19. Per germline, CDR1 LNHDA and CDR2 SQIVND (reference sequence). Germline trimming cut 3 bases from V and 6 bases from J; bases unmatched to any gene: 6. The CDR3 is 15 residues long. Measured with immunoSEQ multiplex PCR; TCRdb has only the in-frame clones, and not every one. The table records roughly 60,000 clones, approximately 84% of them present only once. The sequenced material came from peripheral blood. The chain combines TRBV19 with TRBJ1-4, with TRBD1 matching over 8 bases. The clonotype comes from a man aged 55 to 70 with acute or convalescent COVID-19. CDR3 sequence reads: CASSIEQTGDEKLFF. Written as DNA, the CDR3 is TGTGCCAGTAGTATTGAGCAGACAGGGGATGAAAAACTGTTTTTT.